Each of the 12 T cell receptor beta chains below was sequenced from the same sample in a study of T cells in narcolepsy. TCRdb keeps only in-frame clones here, not all; method: immunoSEQ multiplex PCR. The sample includes tens of thousands of clones, 82% seen only once; the top ten take 2.5%. The sequencing input was CD45RA- memory CD4+ T cells from PBMCs. All receptors come from a human donor with narcolepsy.

In regard to this clone: The junction shows a germline mismatch at one end, possibly a read error. The V call is TRBV5-4, the J call TRBJ1-1; possibly TRBD1 for D (6 bases). The CDR3 runs to 12 residues. The germline V gene encodes CDR1 SGHNT and CDR2 YYREEE (reference sequence). In DNA, the CDR3 is TGTGCCAGCAGCTTGGCCAACGGGGGGCCGGTCTTT. Its translation is CASSLANGGPVF.

J is TRBJ1-2 and V is TRBV7-3; D remains ambiguous. The germline V gene encodes CDR1 SGHTA and CDR2 FQGTGA. CDR3 length: 13 residues. The ends were cut back, 2 bases at V and 8 bases at J, with 12 bases in the middle. The CDR3, as DNA: TGTGCCAGCAGCTTAGAGGACGGACTAGGCTACACCTTC. It encodes CASSLEDGLGYTF. The variable domain in full, with the rest retrieved from reference TRBV7-3 and TRBJ1-2, is GAGVSQTPSNKVTEKGKYVELRCDPISGHTALYWYRQSLGQGPEFLIYFQGTGAADDSGLPNDRFFAVRPEGSVSTLKIQRTERGDSAVYLCASSLEDGLGYTFGSGTRLTVV.

J is TRBJ2-7 and V is TRBV2, with TRBD1 as a possible D gene (6 bases). The J call may not be correct, given that the DNA end is closer to TRBJ2-5. Germline V gene sequence: CDR1 SNHLY, CDR2 FYNNEI. The CDR3 is 15 residues long. The CDR3 protein is CASTDRGGTSRTQYF. CDR3 DNA: TGTGCCAGCACGGATCGAGGTGGGACATCAAGGACCCAGTACTTC.

This clone appeared a few times. This chain uses TRBV15 with TRBJ2-1, with a possible D match to TRBD2 (5 bases). Germline V lookup: CDR1 LNHNV, CDR2 YYDKDF (reference sequence). The germline V and J ends were trimmed by 3 bases and 9 bases, with 12 bases remaining between them. This CDR3 is built from 13 residues. CDR3 nucleotide sequence: TGTGCCACCAGCAGCATTCCAGGACTTGAGCAGTTCTTC. It yields the protein CATSSIPGLEQFF.

V usage is TRBV6-5 and J usage is TRBJ1-2, with 8 nucleotides matching TRBD1. In germline, CDR1 is MNHEY, CDR2 SVGAGI. V dropped 9 bases and J dropped 2; count of bases not matched to a gene: 8. The CDR3 is made up of 14 amino acids. This CDR3 is CASEYGTGNYGYTF. In DNA form, the CDR3 reads TGTGCCAGTGAGTACGGGACAGGCAACTATGGCTACACCTTC.

CDR3 bases: TGTGCCAGCAGCCACCCTGCAAGTGAGCAGTTCTTC. It codes for CASSHPASEQFF. The chain carries TRBV7-3 and TRBJ2-1; D gene unclear. CDR1 and CDR2 from the germline V gene are SGHTA and FQGTGA. This CDR3 region has 12 residues. V was trimmed by 5 bases and J by 9 bases, leaving 11 bases between them.

V gene TRBV5-1 combines with J gene TRBJ2-1, with 7 bases lining up with TRBD1. Germline lookup yields CDR1 SGHRS and CDR2 YFSETQ. Trimming cost V 3 bases and J 6 bases; bases outside gene matches: 12. The CDR3 totals 16 residues. Here the CDR3 reads CASSSRQGWGGNEQFF. In DNA, the CDR3 is TGCGCCAGCAGCTCTCGACAGGGATGGGGCGGCAATGAGCAGTTCTTC.

Comment on this clone: Germline is not matched at one junction end, which may reflect a read error. Other DNA sequences of this sample code for an identical CDR3. This chain joins TRBV7-2 and TRBJ2-3, with TRBD1 as a possible D gene (6 bases). Germline V CDR1 and CDR2: SGHTA, FQGNSA. The CDR3 runs 16 residues. The DNA for the CDR3 is TGTGCCAGCAGCTTACTCTGGACAGCGAGAGCAGACACGCAGTATTTT. It translates to CASSLLWTARADTQYF.

A few counts support this clone. The V gene is TRBV7-2, the J gene TRBJ2-5; D is unclear. The length of the CDR3 is 12 residues. The ends were cut back, 1 base at V and 5 bases at J, with 5 bases in the middle. Germline CDR1 SGHTA, CDR2 FQGNSA. The CDR3 region is CASSLGRETQYF. CDR3 DNA: TGTGCCAGCAGCTTAGGCCGTGAGACCCAGTACTTC.

The chain couples TRBV2 to TRBJ2-1; TRBD1 matches at 7 bases. The CDR3 is 13 residues long. Per the germline V gene, CDR1 is SNHLY and CDR2 is FYNNEI. V was pared by 4 bases and J by 5 bases, with 2 bases of the junction left unmatched. CDR3 region: CASSVQGNNEQFF. The CDR3 DNA follows: TGTGCCAGCAGTGTACAGGGGAACAATGAGCAGTTCTTC. Complete variable domain (other parts from reference TRBV2 and TRBJ2-1): EPEVTQTPSHQVTQMGQEVILRCVPISNHLYFYWYRQILGQKVEFLVSFYNNEISEKSEIFDDQFSVERPDGSNFTLKIRSTKLEDSAMYFCASSVQGNNEQFFGPGTRLTVL.

The chain employs TRBV9 and TRBJ2-5; the D is unclear. The CDR3 consists of 16 residues. The germline V and J ends were trimmed by 4 bases and 0 bases, with 16 bases remaining between them. CDR1 and CDR2 (germline): SGDLS, YYNGEE. CDR3: CASSPGIGDNQETQYF. The CDR3 DNA reads TGTGCCAGCAGCCCAGGAATAGGCGACAACCAAGAGACCCAGTACTTC.

The rearrangement uses TRBV11-3 and TRBJ2-3; tentatively, D is TRBD1 or TRBD2 (5 bases each). The CDR3 spans 14 residues. The germline CDR1 and CDR2 sequences are SGHNT and YENEEA. Trimming removed 7 bases from V and 8 bases from J, with 19 bases in between. CDR3 sequence (DNA): TGTGCCAGCACTCCAGGTGATATGGGGGTTACGCAGTATTTT. Translation gives CASTPGDMGVTQYF.